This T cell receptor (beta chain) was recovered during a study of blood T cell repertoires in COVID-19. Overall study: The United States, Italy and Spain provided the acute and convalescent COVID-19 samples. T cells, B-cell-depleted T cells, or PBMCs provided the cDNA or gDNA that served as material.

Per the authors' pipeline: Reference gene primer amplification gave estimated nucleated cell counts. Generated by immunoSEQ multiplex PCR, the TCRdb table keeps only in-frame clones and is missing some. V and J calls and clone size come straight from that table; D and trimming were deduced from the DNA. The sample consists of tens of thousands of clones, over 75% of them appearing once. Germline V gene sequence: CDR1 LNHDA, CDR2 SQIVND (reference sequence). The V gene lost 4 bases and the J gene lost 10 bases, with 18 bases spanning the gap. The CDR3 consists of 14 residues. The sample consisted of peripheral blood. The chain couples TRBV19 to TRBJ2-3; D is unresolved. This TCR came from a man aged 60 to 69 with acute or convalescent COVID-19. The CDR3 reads CASSTSGDPPPQYF. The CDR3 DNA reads TGTGCCAGTAGTACCTCGGGTGACCCCCCCCCGCAGTATTTT.